The 31 T cell receptor beta chains given below trace back to one sample, sequenced in a study of T cell repertoires in cytomegalovirus infection. TCRdb fed the reads into MiXCR, producing one record per CDR3 protein. The data contain a few hundred thousand distinct CDR3 sequences, 42% of them singletons. Their target antigens are unknown. The sequenced sample was cultured PBMCs, obtained from culture after CMV antigen stimulation. The receptors were sampled from a human donor in good health (CMV status not recorded). Some clones in this sample may be carry-over from other donors' samples.

The chain employs TRBV6-5 and TRBJ1-1; no clear D gene. Between the trimmed V and J ends, which lost 0 bases and 6 bases, there was a span of 8 bases. From germline, CDR1 is MNHEY and CDR2 SVGAGI. CDR3 size: 13 residues. The CDR3 DNA reads TGTGCCAGCAGTTACTCAGGGATTTCTGAAGCTTTCTTT. Amino acid sequence: CASSYSGISEAFF.

The rearrangement uses TRBV6-4 and TRBJ2-2; D gene unclear. This CDR3 spans 13 amino acids. The V gene's germline CDR1 is MRHNA and CDR2 SNTAGT. The germline V and J ends were trimmed by 7 bases and 2 bases, with 8 bases remaining between them. Written as DNA, the CDR3 is TGTGCCAGCACCAGACTTAACACCGGGGAGCTGTTTTTT. It encodes CASTRLNTGELFF.

The chain recombines TRBV7-9 with TRBJ2-7; perhaps TRBD1 as D (5 bases). This CDR3 is 16 amino acids long. V gave up 0 bases and J gave up 2 bases, with 14 bases separating them. The germline gives CDR1 SEHNR, CDR2 FQNEAQ (reference sequence). The CDR3 DNA follows: TGTGCCAGCAGCTTAGCGCAACCAGGGCAGACCTACGAGCAGTACTTC. Translated: CASSLAQPGQTYEQYF. The variable domain in full, with the rest retrieved from reference TRBV7-9 and TRBJ2-7, is DTGVSQNPRHKITKRGQNVTFRCDPISEHNRLYWYRQTLGQGPEFLTYFQNEAQLEKSRLLSDRFSAERPKGSFSTLEIQRTEQGDSAMYLCASSLAQPGQTYEQYFGPGTRLTVT.

This clonotype was seen repeatedly, ten times or more. The rearrangement joins TRBV7-2 to TRBJ2-1; 11 bases fit TRBD2. There are 18 residues in the CDR3. CDR1 is SGHTA and CDR2 is FQGNSA in the germline V gene. The V gene end was trimmed by 5 bases and the J gene end by 8 bases; junction bases not matched to a gene: 17. CDR3 sequence (DNA): TGTGCCAGCAGCAAACAACAGCTTGTCACTAGCGGGAGAGATGAGCAGTTCTTC. Translating it yields CASSKQQLVTSGRDEQFF.

The V gene is TRBV10-3, the J gene TRBJ1-1; D uncertain. CDR3 length: 12 residues. Trimming removed 5 bases from V and 7 bases from J, with 11 bases in between. In germline, CDR1 is ENHRY, CDR2 SYGVKD. The CDR3, as DNA: TGTGCCATCAGTTATCGGCCCTTTGAAGCTTTCTTT. Its protein product is CAISYRPFEAFF.

V and J are TRBV11-2 and TRBJ2-5, with D possibly TRBD1 on 6 matching bases. V lost 0 bases to trimming and J lost 5 bases, with 16 bases between them. CDR3 length: 16 amino acids. Germline V lookup: CDR1 SGHAT, CDR2 FQNNGV. The DNA of the CDR3 is TGTGCCAGCAGCTTAGATCTTTGGACAGCATTGGAGACCCAGTACTTC. It is translated as CASSLDLWTALETQYF. The full variable domain, in which reference TRBV11-2 and TRBJ2-5 provide the parts outside the CDR3, is EAGVAQSPRYKIIEKRQSVAFWCNPISGHATLYWYQQILGQGPKLLIQFQNNGVVDDSQLPKDRFSAERLKGVDSTLKIQPAKLEDSAVYLCASSLDLWTALETQYFGPGTRLLVL.

The V and J genes are TRBV20-1 and TRBJ2-3; D is undetermined. CDR1 DFQATT and CDR2 SNEGSKA come from the germline V gene (reference sequence). The CDR3 runs 13 residues. Trimming took 3 bases from V and 2 from J, leaving 9 bases between them. The CDR3: CSASSGPTDTQYF. CDR3 sequence (DNA): TGCAGTGCTAGTTCGGGTCCCACAGATACGCAGTATTTT.

This clonotype was detected ten times or more. V is TRBV7-2 and J is TRBJ1-2, with D maybe TRBD1 (5 bases). The V and J ends lost 3 bases and 6 bases respectively, with 14 bases between them. CDR1 is SGHTA, CDR2 FQGNSA, per germline. This CDR3 has 14 residues. The CDR3 protein is CASSFPPGANGYTF. As DNA, the CDR3 is TGTGCCAGCAGCTTCCCTCCCGGGGCGAATGGCTACACCTTC. The complete variable domain, with remaining parts taken from reference TRBV7-2 and TRBJ1-2, reads GAGVSQSPSNKVTEKGKDVELRCDPISGHTALYWYRQSLGQGLEFLIYFQGNSAPDKSGLPSDRFSAERTGGSVSTLTIQRTQQEDSAVYLCASSFPPGANGYTFGSGTRLTVV.

This clonotype was seen many times. V usage is TRBV7-2 and J usage is TRBJ2-1; tentatively, D is TRBD1 (6 bases). This CDR3 has 13 residues. The V gene lost 5 bases and the J gene lost 12 bases, with 17 bases spanning the gap. Germline CDR1 and CDR2: SGHTA and FQGNSA. The CDR3 DNA is TGTGCCAGCAGCCCGGACAGACAGGTTGCGCAGTTCTTC. Its protein product is CASSPDRQVAQFF. Filled out from reference TRBV7-2 and TRBJ2-1, the complete variable domain reads GAGVSQSPSNKVTEKGKDVELRCDPISGHTALYWYRQSLGQGLEFLIYFQGNSAPDKSGLPSDRFSAERTGGSVSTLTIQRTQQEDSAVYLCASSPDRQVAQFFGPGTRLTVL.

V and J are TRBV7-2 and TRBJ2-5; D is possibly TRBD2 (5 bases). This CDR3 spans 13 amino acids. Germline loops: CDR1 SGHTA, CDR2 FQGNSA. V lost 1 base, J lost 8 bases, and 11 bases lay in between. The CDR3 sequence: CASSLVSGRTQYF. DNA for the CDR3: TGTGCCAGCAGCTTAGTGTCTGGGAGAACCCAGTACTTC.

This clonotype was counted many times. The V gene is TRBV7-8, the J gene TRBJ2-2; D ambiguous. Germline values: CDR1 SGHVS, CDR2 FQNEAQ. This CDR3 is 14 amino acids long. The V and J ends lost 2 bases and 0 bases respectively, with 4 bases between them. This chain's CDR3 is CASSLLANTGELFF. In DNA, the CDR3 is TGTGCCAGCAGCTTACTCGCGAACACCGGGGAGCTGTTTTTT.

V is TRBV7-2 and J is TRBJ2-7, with 8 bases matching TRBD2. Germline-derived CDR1 and CDR2 are SGHTA and FQGNSA. With V trimmed by 1 base and J by 3 bases, 5 bases remained unmatched. The CDR3 has 15 residues. The CDR3 here is CASSLGAGGRYEQYF. CDR3 sequence (DNA): TGTGCCAGCAGCTTAGGTGCGGGGGGACGCTACGAGCAGTACTTC.

This chain links TRBV30 with TRBJ2-1, with D unresolved. Germline-derived CDR1 and CDR2 are GTSNPN and SVGIG (reference sequence). The CDR3 spans 12 residues. V lost 5 bases and J lost 7, with 12 bases in between. The CDR3 sequence: CAWAPLGNEQFF. The CDR3 DNA reads TGTGCCTGGGCTCCTCTAGGAAATGAGCAGTTCTTC. Full variable domain (remainder filled in from reference TRBV30 and TRBJ2-1): SQTIHQWPATLVQPVGSPLSLECTVEGTSNPNLYWYRQAAGRGLQLLFYSVGIGQISSEVPQNLSASRPQDRQFILSSKKLLLSDSGFYLCAWAPLGNEQFFGPGTRLTVL.

This clonotype came up once. The V call is TRBV6-1, the J call TRBJ2-2, with 9 bases aligning to TRBD1. Germline lookup yields CDR1 MNHNS and CDR2 SASEGT. J was trimmed by 5 bases and V by 7 bases; bases with no gene match: 5. The CDR3 runs to 14 residues. This chain's CDR3 is CASKTGGGTGELFF. In DNA, the CDR3 is TGTGCCAGCAAGACAGGGGGGGGGACCGGGGAGCTGTTTTTT.

The V and J genes are TRBV7-2 and TRBJ2-7; D not resolved. Per the germline V gene, CDR1 is SGHTA and CDR2 is FQGNSA. The CDR3 runs 13 residues. With 9 bases removed from V and 0 bases from J, the gap between germline ends came to 12 bases. The CDR3 coding sequence is TGTGCCAGTTCGGGCCCGAGCTCCTACGAGCAGTACTTC. This gives the protein CASSGPSSYEQYF.

CDR3 in DNA: TGTGCCAGCAGTTTCCAGGGCCCCTATGGCTACACCTTC. This sequence encodes CASSFQGPYGYTF. This chain uses TRBV12-3 or TRBV12-4 with TRBJ1-2; tentatively, D is TRBD1 (5 bases). V lost 3 bases and J 4 bases, leaving 9 bases between the germline ends. CDR3 length: 13 amino acids.

The chain combines TRBV5-4 with TRBJ2-2; perhaps TRBD1 as D (6 bases). V shed 4 bases and J shed 6 bases, with 22 bases lying between them. Germline-derived CDR1 and CDR2 are SGHNT and YYREEE (reference sequence). The CDR3 length is 17 residues. CDR3 bases: TGTGCCAGCAGCCCCCGGGGTAAACAGGGTGAGGCCGGGGAGCTGTTTTTT. Translating gives CASSPRGKQGEAGELFF.

This clonotype was seen only a few times. The V call is TRBV7-9, the J call TRBJ2-3; TRBD1 might be the D (6 bases). Germline V gene sequence: CDR1 SEHNR, CDR2 FQNEAQ (reference sequence). The CDR3 is 16 amino acids. The ends were cut back, 5 bases at V and 0 bases at J, with 15 bases in the middle. The CDR3 DNA reads TGTGCCAGCAGCATCGGGACAATCCCTAGCACAGATACGCAGTATTTT. Translating gives CASSIGTIPSTDTQYF.

This clonotype has just a few counts. The chain employs TRBV4-1 and TRBJ1-3, with D unresolved. The CDR3 contains 15 residues. Deletions cut 4 bases from V and 4 bases from J, with 14 bases between. Germline CDR1 MGHRA, CDR2 YSYEKL. CDR3 nucleotides: TGCGCCAGCAGCCCGAGGGAAACAGCCGGAAACACCATATATTTT. Its protein is CASSPRETAGNTIYF.

This clonotype was counted a few times. V usage is TRBV13 and J usage is TRBJ1-1; no definite D call. V dropped 3 bases and J dropped 6 bases, with 11 bases sitting between them. The CDR3 extends over 13 amino acids. CDR1 PRHDT and CDR2 FYEKMQ come from the germline V gene (reference sequence). CDR3 DNA sequence: TGTGCCAGCAGCTTTTTAACCGTCGCTGAAGCTTTCTTT. It yields the protein CASSFLTVAEAFF.

The CDR3 region is CASSAGPNQPQHF. The CDR3 coding sequence is TGTGCCAGTTCGGCCGGGCCTAATCAGCCCCAGCATTTT. The chain employs TRBV28 and TRBJ1-5; D call uncertain. There are 13 residues in the CDR3. Germline assignment: CDR1 MDHEN and CDR2 SYDVKM. V was pared by 9 bases and J by 4 bases, with 13 bases between.

V and J are TRBV5-4 and TRBJ2-5, with 7 bases identical to TRBD1. Trimming took 0 bases from V and 5 from J; bases not matched to a gene: 7. The CDR3 extends over 15 amino acids. The germline V gene has CDR1 SGHNT and CDR2 YYREEE (reference sequence). The CDR3 loop is CASSLGQGVIETQYF. CDR3 nucleotide sequence: TGTGCCAGCAGCTTGGGGCAGGGGGTAATCGAGACCCAGTACTTC.

This clonotype was observed a few times. The rearrangement joins TRBV7-2 to TRBJ2-3; 10 bases align to TRBD2. Trimming at V came to 2 bases and at J to 6 bases, leaving 11 bases not matched to a gene. Germline CDR1 reads SGHTA; CDR2 reads FQGNSA. The CDR3 covers 17 residues. The CDR3 DNA sequence: TGTGCCAGCAGCTTACGCTCAGCGGGAGGGCCAACGGATACGCAGTATTTT. Translated: CASSLRSAGGPTDTQYF.

On this clonotype: Since a much larger clone is just one base distant, this may be a read error. The chain links TRBV7-8 to TRBJ1-5; no definite D call. This CDR3 region has 13 residues. Germline CDR1 is SGHVS and CDR2 is FQNEAQ. Trimming took 5 bases from V and 2 from J, leaving 7 bases between them. The CDR3 spells CASSRPGNQPQHF. In nucleotides, the CDR3 is TGTGCCAGCAGCCGGCCAGGCAATCAGCCCCAGCATTTT.

This clonotype was seen many times. This chain joins TRBV7-2 and TRBJ2-1; D remains ambiguous. Per germline, CDR1 SGHTA and CDR2 FQGNSA. The germline V and J ends were trimmed by 3 bases and 0 bases, with 6 bases remaining between them. The CDR3 has 14 residues. CDR3 residues: CASSFKSSYNEQFF. The CDR3, as DNA: TGTGCCAGCAGCTTTAAGAGCTCCTACAATGAGCAGTTCTTC. Full variable domain (remainder filled in from reference TRBV7-2 and TRBJ2-1): GAGVSQSPSNKVTEKGKDVELRCDPISGHTALYWYRQSLGQGLEFLIYFQGNSAPDKSGLPSDRFSAERTGGSVSTLTIQRTQQEDSAVYLCASSFKSSYNEQFFGPGTRLTVL.

The rearrangement joins TRBV10-3 to TRBJ1-4; D not certain. Germline CDR1 is ENHRY and CDR2 is SYGVKD. The CDR3 length is 15 residues. With 5 bases removed from V and 8 bases from J, the gap between germline ends came to 18 bases. The CDR3, as DNA: TGTGCCATCAGTAGGTCGTTAGACGTTGGGGAAAAACTGTTTTTT. Translated, it gives CAISRSLDVGEKLFF.

CDR3 amino acids: CASSIGDRGTEAFF. CDR3 nucleotide sequence: TGTGCCAGTAGTATAGGGGACAGGGGCACTGAAGCTTTCTTT. The chain joins TRBV19 to TRBJ1-1, with TRBD1 matching over 10 bases. Germline CDR1 and CDR2: LNHDA and SQIVND (reference sequence). The junction had 0 bases not matched to a gene; V was cut back by 1 base and J by 4 bases. The CDR3 length is 14 residues.

The rearrangement joins TRBV19 to TRBJ1-1, with D tentatively TRBD1 (6 bases). The CDR3 has 13 residues. Germline CDR1 LNHDA, CDR2 SQIVND (reference sequence). Deletions cut 7 bases from V and 7 bases from J, with 16 bases between. The CDR3 region is CASISQGSSEAFF. CDR3 nucleotides: TGTGCCAGTATCTCACAGGGTTCGAGTGAAGCTTTCTTT.

This chain joins TRBV7-8 and TRBJ2-3; D uncertain. This CDR3 has 16 amino acids. The germline CDR1 and CDR2 sequences are SGHVS and FQNEAQ. V was pared by 2 bases and J by 2 bases, with 14 bases between. For the CDR3, the DNA is TGTGCCAGCAGCTTACATCAACTACCTTTCACAGATACGCAGTATTTT. Amino acids: CASSLHQLPFTDTQYF.

The rearrangement links TRBV10-3 to TRBJ2-3; 12 bases align to TRBD2. Germline loops: CDR1 ENHRY, CDR2 SYGVKD. After removal of 2 bases from V and 0 bases from J, the junction contained 6 bases not matched to a gene. This CDR3 comprises 18 residues. The chain's CDR3 is CAISEALAGGKSTDTQYF. Written as DNA, the CDR3 is TGTGCCATCAGTGAGGCGCTAGCGGGAGGGAAAAGCACAGATACGCAGTATTTT.

The table lists this clonotype with a few counts. The chain links TRBV15 to TRBJ1-5; D remains unclear. Trimming shortened V by 0 bases and J by 5 bases, and 14 bases separated the two germline ends. The germline V gene has CDR1 LNHNV and CDR2 YYDKDF (reference sequence). The CDR3 contains 16 residues. CDR3 in amino acids: CATSRDSSAFYQPQHF. CDR3 coding DNA: TGTGCCACCAGCAGAGATTCATCGGCTTTCTATCAGCCCCAGCATTTT.